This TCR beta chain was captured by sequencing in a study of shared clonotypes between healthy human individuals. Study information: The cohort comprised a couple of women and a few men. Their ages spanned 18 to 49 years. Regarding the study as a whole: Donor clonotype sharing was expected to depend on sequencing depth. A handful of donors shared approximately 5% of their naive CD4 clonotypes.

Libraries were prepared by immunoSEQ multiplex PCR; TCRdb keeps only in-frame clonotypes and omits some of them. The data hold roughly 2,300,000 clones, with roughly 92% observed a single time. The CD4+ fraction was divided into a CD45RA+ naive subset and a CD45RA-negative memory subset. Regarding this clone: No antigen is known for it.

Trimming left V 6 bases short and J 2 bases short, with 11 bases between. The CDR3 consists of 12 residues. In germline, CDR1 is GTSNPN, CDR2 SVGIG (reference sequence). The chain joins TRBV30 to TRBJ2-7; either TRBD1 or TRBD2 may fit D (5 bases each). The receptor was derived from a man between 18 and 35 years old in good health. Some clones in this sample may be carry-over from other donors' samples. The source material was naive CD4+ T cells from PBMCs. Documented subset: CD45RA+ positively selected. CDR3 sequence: CACIGATYEQYF. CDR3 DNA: TGTGCCTGCATCGGGGCTACCTACGAGCAGTACTTC.